These 13 T cell receptor beta chains came from one sample sequenced in a study of T cells in Graves' hyperthyroidism and ophthalmopathy. What was amplified from RNA transcripts were TCR beta CDR3 regions. The HTBI primer set drove a first-round RT-PCR of the TCR CDR3. From the multiplex PCR reads, TCRdb called clonotypes with MiXCR, one entry per CDR3 protein. The sample has about 600,000 distinct CDR3 sequences, 16% seen once; the top ten hold 3% to 4%. The material sequenced was blood. These receptor sequences come from a woman in her thirties or forties with Graves' ophthalmopathy.

This clonotype has ten or more counts. The gene calls are TRBV11-2 and TRBJ2-5; 9 bases match TRBD2. Per germline, CDR1 SGHAT and CDR2 FQNNGV. The CDR3 totals 17 residues. V gave up 5 bases and J gave up 1 base; unmatched junction bases: 11. CDR3 DNA: TGTGCCAGCAGCCCCCGAGGTAGCGGGAGTAGCCAAGAGACCCAGTACTTC. The encoded protein is CASSPRGSGSSQETQYF.

This clonotype showed up just a few times. CDR3 protein: CASSLGGGIGGYTF. The CDR3 bases are TGTGCCAGCAGCTTAGGGGGAGGAATTGGAGGCTACACCTTC. V gene TRBV7-2 combines with J gene TRBJ1-2, with D hard to call. Germline V gene lookup returns CDR1 SGHTA and CDR2 FQGNSA. The V end was cut by 1 base, the J end by 8 bases, with 14 bases between. The CDR3 extends over 14 amino acids.

This clonotype was recorded many times. The chain employs TRBV28 and TRBJ1-1; D is unresolved. This CDR3 comprises 14 residues. V was pared by 6 bases and J by 0 bases, with 11 bases between. Germline lookup yields CDR1 MDHEN and CDR2 SYDVKM. The CDR3 region has the DNA TGTGCCAGCAGCTCCAATAGAGTGAACACTGAAGCTTTCTTT. Translated, it gives CASSSNRVNTEAFF.

This clonotype occurred a few times. J is TRBJ2-5 and V is TRBV6-1; D might be TRBD2 (6 bases). Germline CDR1 is MNHNS and CDR2 is SASEGT. The CDR3 totals 14 residues. The germline V and J ends were trimmed by 7 bases and 3 bases, with 15 bases remaining between them. The CDR3 region has the DNA TGTGCCAGCACCAAGGGGCGGGGAGAAGAGACCCAGTACTTC. It encodes CASTKGRGEETQYF.

This clonotype has ten or more counts. The V and J genes are TRBV28 and TRBJ2-7, with unresolved D. Germline V gene data show CDR1 as MDHEN and CDR2 as SYDVKM. This CDR3 spans 12 amino acids. Between the trimmed V and J ends, which lost 6 bases and 0 bases, there was a span of 6 bases. CDR3 DNA: TGTGCCAGCAGCCCTGTCTCCTACGAGCAGTACTTC. This translates into CASSPVSYEQYF.

This CDR3 reads CASSAWDGENYEQYF. DNA for the CDR3: TGTGCCAGCAGCGCCTGGGACGGAGAAAACTACGAGCAGTACTTC. The J gene is TRBJ2-7, the V gene TRBV5-5; D tentatively fits TRBD1 or TRBD2 (5 bases each). The CDR3 contains 15 residues. Germline-derived CDR1 and CDR2 are SGHKS and YYEKEE (reference sequence). The V end lost 4 bases, the J end lost 3 bases, and 17 bases lay between the germline ends. Complete variable domain (other parts from reference TRBV5-5 and TRBJ2-7): DAGVTQSPTHLIKTRGQQVTLRCSPISGHKSVSWYQQVLGQGPQFIFQYYEKEERGRGNFPDRFSARQFPNYSSELNVNALLLGDSALYLCASSAWDGENYEQYFGPGTRLTVT.

The chain joins TRBV3-1 to TRBJ2-1; D unclear. Germline lookup yields CDR1 LGHDT and CDR2 YNNKEL (reference sequence). The CDR3 has 15 residues. Trimming pared 1 base from V and 9 bases from J, leaving 16 bases between. The CDR3 nucleotides read TGTGCCAGCAGCCAAGGAGGATCCCTCCCCGGTGAGCAGTTCTTC. Residues: CASSQGGSLPGEQFF.

This clonotype has a count of ten or more. V gene TRBV5-1 combines with J gene TRBJ1-2; D call uncertain. This CDR3 spans 15 amino acids. Trimming took off 3 bases at V and 8 bases at J, with 20 bases between the two ends. CDR1 SGHRS and CDR2 YFSETQ come from the germline V gene. CDR3: CASSSMPGSAGGYTF. Written as DNA, the CDR3 is TGCGCCAGCAGCTCCATGCCGGGGTCCGCCGGGGGCTACACCTTC.

This chain connects TRBV4-2 to TRBJ1-2; D unclear. CDR1 LGHNA and CDR2 YNFKEQ come from the germline V gene. The CDR3 covers 15 residues. V lost 0 bases and J lost 4, with 12 bases in between. In DNA, the CDR3 is TGTGCCAGCAGCCAAGAGGGCCAGGAGGTCTATGGCTACACCTTC. It specifies CASSQEGQEVYGYTF.

The rearrangement links TRBV2 to TRBJ2-7, with 14 bases fitting TRBD2. Germline V gene sequence: CDR1 SNHLY, CDR2 FYNNEI. With V trimmed by 6 bases and J by 0 bases, 10 bases remained unmatched. The CDR3 is made up of 18 amino acids. The CDR3 is CASSAMGLAGVTSYEQYF. The CDR3 region has the DNA TGTGCCAGCAGCGCGATGGGACTAGCGGGGGTTACCTCCTACGAGCAGTACTTC.

This clonotype was counted at least ten times. The rearrangement links TRBV12-3 or TRBV12-4 to TRBJ2-3, with TRBD1 matching 10 bases. The CDR3 runs 15 residues. The junction had 6 bases not matched to a gene; V was cut back by 5 bases and J by 4 bases. The CDR3 protein is CASSKWDRGSDTQYF. DNA for the CDR3: TGTGCCAGCAGTAAATGGGACAGGGGCTCAGATACGCAGTATTTT.

V gene TRBV2 combines with J gene TRBJ1-4; 7 bases are a match to TRBD1. CDR3 length: 16 residues. CDR1 is SNHLY and CDR2 is FYNNEI in the germline V gene. With V trimmed by 9 bases and J by 0 bases, 10 bases remained unmatched. The CDR3 loop is CASGRGTVATNEKLFF. The DNA of the CDR3 is TGTGCCAGTGGCCGCGGGACAGTTGCAACTAATGAAAAACTGTTTTTT.

This clonotype was detected ten times or more. V is TRBV6-1 and J is TRBJ2-1; a possible D gene is TRBD2 (6 bases). V shed 2 bases and J shed 8 bases, with 22 bases lying between them. Germline CDR1 reads MNHNS; CDR2 reads SASEGT. CDR3 length: 17 residues. CDR3 region: CASSESTTGTPVDEQFF. CDR3 nucleotides: TGTGCCAGCAGTGAAAGTACAACCGGGACTCCAGTCGATGAGCAGTTCTTC.